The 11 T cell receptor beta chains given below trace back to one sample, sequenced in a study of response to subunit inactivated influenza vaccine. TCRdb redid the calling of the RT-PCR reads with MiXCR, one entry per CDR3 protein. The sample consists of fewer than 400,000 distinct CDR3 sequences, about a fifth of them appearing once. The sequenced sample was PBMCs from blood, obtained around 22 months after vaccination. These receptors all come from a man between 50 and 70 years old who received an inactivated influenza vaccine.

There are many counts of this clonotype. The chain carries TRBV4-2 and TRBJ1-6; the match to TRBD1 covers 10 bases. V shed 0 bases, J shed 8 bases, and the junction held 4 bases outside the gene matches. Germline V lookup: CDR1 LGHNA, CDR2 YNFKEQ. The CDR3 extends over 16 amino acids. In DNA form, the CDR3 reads TGTGCCAGCAGCCAAGATCCCGGGACAGGGGATTCACCCCTCCACTTT. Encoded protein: CASSQDPGTGDSPLHF.

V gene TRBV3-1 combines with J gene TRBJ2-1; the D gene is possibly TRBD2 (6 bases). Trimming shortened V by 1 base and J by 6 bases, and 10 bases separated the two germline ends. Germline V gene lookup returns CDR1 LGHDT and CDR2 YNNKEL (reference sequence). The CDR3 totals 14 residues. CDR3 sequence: CASSQGHGGNEQFF. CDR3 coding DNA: TGTGCCAGCAGCCAAGGTCACGGGGGCAATGAGCAGTTCTTC.

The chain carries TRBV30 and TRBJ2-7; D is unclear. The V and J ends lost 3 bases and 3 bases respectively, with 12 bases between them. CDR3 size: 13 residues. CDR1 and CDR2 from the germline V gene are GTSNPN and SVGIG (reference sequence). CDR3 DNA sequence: TGTGCCTGGAGCCCAAACGTGGGCTACGAGCAGTACTTC. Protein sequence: CAWSPNVGYEQYF.

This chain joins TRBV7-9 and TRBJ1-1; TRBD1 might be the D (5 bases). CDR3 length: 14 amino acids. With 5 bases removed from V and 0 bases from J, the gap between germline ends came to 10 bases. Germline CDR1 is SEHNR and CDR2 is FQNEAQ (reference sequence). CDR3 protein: CASSRDSMNTEAFF. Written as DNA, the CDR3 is TGTGCCAGCAGCCGAGACAGCATGAACACTGAAGCTTTCTTT. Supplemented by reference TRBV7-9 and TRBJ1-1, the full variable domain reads DTGVSQNPRHKITKRGQNVTFRCDPISEHNRLYWYRQTLGQGPEFLTYFQNEAQLEKSRLLSDRFSAERPKGSFSTLEIQRTEQGDSAMYLCASSRDSMNTEAFFGQGTRLTVV.

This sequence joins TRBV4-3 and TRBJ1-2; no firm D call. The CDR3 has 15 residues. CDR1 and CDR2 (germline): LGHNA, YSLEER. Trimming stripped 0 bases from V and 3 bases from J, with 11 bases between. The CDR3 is CASSQDFLDDYGYTF. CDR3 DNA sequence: TGCGCCAGCAGCCAAGATTTTCTGGACGACTATGGCTACACCTTC.

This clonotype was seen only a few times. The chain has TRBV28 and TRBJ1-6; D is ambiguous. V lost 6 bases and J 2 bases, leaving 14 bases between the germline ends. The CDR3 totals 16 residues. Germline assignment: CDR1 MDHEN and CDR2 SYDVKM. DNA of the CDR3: TGTGCCAGCAGGCCGAGGCGGGGAACCTATAATTCACCCCTCCACTTT. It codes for CASRPRRGTYNSPLHF.

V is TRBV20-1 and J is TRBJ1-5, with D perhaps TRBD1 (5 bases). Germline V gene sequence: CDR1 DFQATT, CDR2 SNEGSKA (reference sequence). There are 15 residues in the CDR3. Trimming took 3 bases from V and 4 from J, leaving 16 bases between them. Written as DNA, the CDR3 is TGCAGTGCTAGGCCCGGGGGGTCGGGAAATCAGCCCCAGCATTTT. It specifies CSARPGGSGNQPQHF.

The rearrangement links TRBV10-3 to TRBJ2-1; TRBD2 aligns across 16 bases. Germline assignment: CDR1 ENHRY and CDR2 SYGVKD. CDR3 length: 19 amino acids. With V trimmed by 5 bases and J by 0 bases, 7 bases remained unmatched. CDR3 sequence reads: CAISTGLAGGRGSYNEQFF. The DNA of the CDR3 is TGTGCCATCAGTACGGGACTAGCGGGGGGGCGCGGCTCCTACAATGAGCAGTTCTTC.

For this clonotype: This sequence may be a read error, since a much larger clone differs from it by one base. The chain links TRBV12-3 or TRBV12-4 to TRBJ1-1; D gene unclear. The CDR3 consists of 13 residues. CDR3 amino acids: CASSLLLNTEALF. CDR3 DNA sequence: TGTGCCAGCAGTTTACTGTTGAACACTGAAGCTTTATTT.

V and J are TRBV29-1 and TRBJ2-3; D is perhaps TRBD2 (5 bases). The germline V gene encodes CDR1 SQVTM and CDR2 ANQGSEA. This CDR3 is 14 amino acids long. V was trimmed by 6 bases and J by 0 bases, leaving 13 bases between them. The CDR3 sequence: CSVGLRASTDTQYF. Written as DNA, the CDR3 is TGCAGCGTAGGCTTGCGGGCTAGCACAGATACGCAGTATTTT.

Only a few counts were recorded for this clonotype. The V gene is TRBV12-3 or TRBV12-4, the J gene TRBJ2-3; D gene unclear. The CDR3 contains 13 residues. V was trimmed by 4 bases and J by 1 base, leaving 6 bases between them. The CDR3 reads CASSYDGTDTQYF. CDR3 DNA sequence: TGTGCCAGCAGTTACGACGGCACAGATACGCAGTATTTT.